The 3 T cell receptor beta chains below all came from one sample that was sequenced in a study of OX40 agonist ivuxolimab in advanced cancers. Repertoires were generated with immunoSEQ multiplex PCR, while TCRdb's copy carries only in-frame clones and drops some. The sample lists fewer than 90,000 clones; more than 75% were seen once. This sample comprised CD4+ or CD8+ T cells sorted from blood, obtained in a trial of the OX40 agonist ivuxolimab. The receptors derive from an adult with an advanced solid tumor such as melanoma, head and neck, liver or kidney cancer.

The rearrangement joins TRBV5-1 to TRBJ1-5, with D possibly being TRBD1 (6 bases). CDR1 and CDR2 (germline): SGHRS, YFSETQ. The CDR3 is 13 residues long. Trimming removed 5 bases from V and 6 bases from J, with 12 bases in between. CDR3 in amino acids: CASREGEGQPQHF. The CDR3 DNA reads TGCGCCAGCAGGGAGGGGGAGGGTCAGCCCCAGCATTTT. Based on the CDR3 plus reference TRBV5-1 and TRBJ1-5, the full variable domain is KAGVTQTPRYLIKTRGQQVTLSCSPISGHRSVSWYQQTPGQGLQFLFEYFSETQRNKGNFPGRFSGRQFSNSRSEMNVSTLELGDSALYLCASREGEGQPQHFGDGTRLSIL.

The chain recombines TRBV10-2 with TRBJ1-3; D unclear. Germline-derived CDR1 and CDR2 are WSHSY and SAAADI. The V gene lost 0 bases and the J gene lost 3 bases, with 6 bases spanning the gap. The CDR3 is 14 amino acids. The CDR3 spells CASSESGLGNTIYF. In DNA, the CDR3 is TGCGCCAGCAGTGAGTCAGGGCTTGGAAACACCATATATTTT.

This chain connects TRBV7-9 to TRBJ1-6; D possibly corresponds to TRBD1 (6 bases). The CDR3 is 15 residues long. Looked up from germline, CDR1 is SEHNR and CDR2 is FQNEAQ (reference sequence). V gave up 1 base and J gave up 4 bases, with 8 bases separating them. CDR3 region: CASSLGGGYNSPLHF. For the CDR3, the DNA is TGTGCCAGCAGCTTAGGAGGGGGGTATAATTCACCCCTCCACTTT. The full variable domain, completed using reference TRBV7-9 and TRBJ1-6, is DTGVSQNPRHKITKRGQNVTFRCDPISEHNRLYWYRQTLGQGPEFLTYFQNEAQLEKSRLLSDRFSAERPKGSFSTLEIQRTEQGDSAMYLCASSLGGGYNSPLHFGNGTRLTVT.